This is a list of T cell receptor beta chains from one sample in a study of blood T cell repertoires in COVID-19. This table comes from immunoSEQ multiplex PCR, and its TCRdb copy is limited to in-frame clones, with some not included. The sample lists approximately 130,000 clones, around four fifths occurring once. Sequencing input: peripheral blood. Every receptor here comes from a man older than 75 with acute or convalescent COVID-19. Both conserved end residues are trimmed from each CDR3. Each record gives: D gene, J gene, V gene, CDR3 protein. D genes are given only for firm matches.

D gene: NA
J gene: TRBJ1-2
V gene: TRBV27
CDR3 protein: ASSGSGYGYT

D gene: NA
J gene: TRBJ2-2
V gene: TRBV12-3/TRBV12-4
CDR3 protein: ASSGLTGELF

D gene: NA
J gene: TRBJ1-2
V gene: TRBV20-1
CDR3 protein: SASHALGYT

D gene: TRBD1
J gene: TRBJ2-5
V gene: TRBV5-8
CDR3 protein: ASSWGQGDETQY

D gene: NA
J gene: TRBJ1-4
V gene: TRBV7-2
CDR3 protein: ASTLARGEKLF

D gene: TRBD1
J gene: TRBJ2-5
V gene: TRBV6-6
CDR3 protein: ASSTWTGPYQETQY

D gene: TRBD1
J gene: TRBJ1-6
V gene: TRBV5-4
CDR3 protein: ASSYDRDDLGIPLH

D gene: TRBD1
J gene: TRBJ2-7
V gene: TRBV7-2
CDR3 protein: ASSTTGTGIYEQY

D gene: TRBD2
J gene: TRBJ2-7
V gene: TRBV7-2
CDR3 protein: ASSSGGTVSYEQY

D gene: TRBD2
J gene: TRBJ2-2
V gene: TRBV4-2
CDR3 protein: ASSQEGLADLTGELF

D gene: NA
J gene: TRBJ1-5
V gene: TRBV19
CDR3 protein: ASRRTVSNQPQH

D gene: NA
J gene: TRBJ1-2
V gene: TRBV4-3
CDR3 protein: ASSQGTGGATYGYT

D gene: TRBD2
J gene: TRBJ2-3
V gene: TRBV10-3
CDR3 protein: AIAKDGGGGTDTQY

D gene: NA
J gene: TRBJ1-1
V gene: TRBV9
CDR3 protein: ASSVSGENTEAF

D gene: NA
J gene: TRBJ1-5
V gene: TRBV7-2
CDR3 protein: ASSLGTAYQPQH

D gene: NA
J gene: TRBJ2-6
V gene: TRBV30
CDR3 protein: AWGAGVAGANVLT

D gene: TRBD1
J gene: TRBJ2-1
V gene: TRBV5-1
CDR3 protein: ASTLTGNYNEQF